The 6 T cell receptor beta chains in this list originate from one sample, sequenced in a study of T cells in Graves' hyperthyroidism and ophthalmopathy. The investigators amplified TCR beta CDR3 regions from RNA transcripts. A first-round RT-PCR of the TCR CDR3 used the HTBI primer set. From the multiplex PCR reads, TCRdb called clonotypes with MiXCR, one entry per CDR3 protein. The data show approximately 210,000 distinct CDR3 sequences, about a sixth seen once. The sample taken for sequencing was blood. The receptor set was obtained from a man aged 45-65 years with Graves' hyperthyroidism.

This clonotype occurred many times. The chain combines TRBV5-1 with TRBJ1-2; TRBD1 aligns across 9 bases. V lost 4 bases to trimming and J lost 8 bases; unmatched junction nucleotides: 6. The CDR3 is 13 amino acids. Germline values: CDR1 SGHRS, CDR2 YFSETQ. Written as DNA, the CDR3 is TGCGCCAGCAGCGTGGGACAGGGTGAAGGCTACACCTTC. Translation: CASSVGQGEGYTF.

This rearrangement joins TRBV15 to TRBJ2-7; 8 bases line up with TRBD1. Losses at the gene ends were 6 bases for V and 6 bases for J; bases not matched to a gene: 13. The V gene's germline CDR1 is LNHNV and CDR2 YYDKDF (reference sequence). The CDR3 runs to 15 residues. The DNA for the CDR3 is TGTGCCACCAGTGCAAGGACAGGGCTATCAGGCGAGCAGTACTTC. It specifies CATSARTGLSGEQYF.

This clonotype was seen ten or more times. This chain links TRBV28 with TRBJ1-6; 7 bases agree with TRBD1. The CDR3 length is 13 residues. Per germline, CDR1 MDHEN and CDR2 SYDVKM. Germline trimming cut 8 bases from V and 6 bases from J; bases unmatched to any gene: 4. DNA for the CDR3: TGTGCCAGCTCCCACAGGGGTAATTCACCCCTCCACTTT. It specifies CASSHRGNSPLHF.

This clonotype appeared many times. The chain joins TRBV7-9 to TRBJ2-5, with D unresolved. Trimming shortened V by 5 bases and J by 1 base, and 8 bases separated the two germline ends. The CDR3 length is 13 residues. Germline CDR1 and CDR2: SEHNR and FQNEAQ (reference sequence). CDR3: CASSPLLQETQYF. DNA of the CDR3: TGTGCCAGCAGCCCCCTACTCCAAGAGACCCAGTACTTC.

There are a few counts of this clonotype. The chain employs TRBV11-3 and TRBJ2-6, with D possibly TRBD2 on 5 matching bases. The CDR3 is made up of 13 amino acids. Germline-derived CDR1 and CDR2 are SGHNT and YENEEA. Trimming removed 6 bases at V and 5 bases at J, with 8 bases between. The CDR3 nucleotides read TGTGCCAGCAGGAGGGAAAGGGCCAACGTCCTGACTTTC. It encodes CASRRERANVLTF.

CDR3 DNA: TGTGCCACCAGGGACAGGGCATTTGGTCAGCCCCAGCATTTT. Its translation: CATRDRAFGQPQHF. This chain links TRBV6-4 with TRBJ1-5; 9 positions agree with TRBD1. Germline V CDR1 and CDR2: MRHNA, SNTAGT. The CDR3 runs to 14 residues. V was clipped by 10 bases and J by 6 bases; unmatched bases: 10.